The text below deals with one T cell receptor (beta chain). Its antigen is currently unknown. This CDR3 is built from 14 residues. Germline V gene lookup returns CDR1 SEHNR and CDR2 FQNEAQ (reference sequence). V was cut by 5 bases and J by 1 base, with 11 bases left in between. The authors reverse transcribed roughly 0.5 to 1 ug RNA with random hexamers. TCRdb itself ran the immunoSEQ multiplex PCR reads through MiXCR, one entry per CDR3 protein. Of around 79,000 distinct CDR3 sequences in the sample, roughly 94% were seen once. The data derive from a study of CD8 T cells in Susac syndrome. The wider study: Patients with Susac syndrome were therapy-naive, on corticosteroids, or on intravenous immunoglobulin alone at the time that blood was drawn.

General observations from the study: Susac-specific public clones found in total CD8+ repertoires numbered around 16, and those in CD8+ TEMRA repertoires numbered five.

Sequencing of TCR beta was carried out in blood CD8+ and CD4+ T cells. The chain is built from TRBV7-9 and TRBJ2-5; the D is unclear. Sequenced sample: CD8+ T cells from PBMCs. This clonotype originated in a human donor with Susac syndrome. The CDR3 spells CASSPPRAQETQYF. The CDR3 DNA is TGTGCCAGCAGCCCCCCAAGGGCCCAAGAGACCCAGTACTTC. Full variable domain (rest looked up from reference TRBV7-9 and TRBJ2-5): DTGVSQNPRHKITKRGQNVTFRCDPISEHNRLYWYRQTLGQGPEFLTYFQNEAQLEKSRLLSDRFSAERPKGSFSTLEIQRTEQGDSAMYLCASSPPRAQETQYFGPGTRLLVL.